This T cell receptor beta chain is from a study of blood T cell repertoires in COVID-19. Sequencing used immunoSEQ multiplex PCR; TCRdb keeps in-frame clones, though not all of them. The sample holds 100,000 to 150,000 clones, roughly 91% seen once. This CDR3 contains 16 residues. V was clipped by 2 bases and J by 0 bases, with 15 bases between them. Germline values: CDR1 SGHDT, CDR2 YYEEEE. The sequencing sample was made of peripheral blood. This receptor was obtained from a man aged 60 to 75 with COVID-19, enrolled during active disease. The chain couples TRBV5-6 to TRBJ2-7; D is unresolved. The CDR3 coding sequence is TGTGCCAGCAGCTTCTTTTCGCAGGCCTTCTCCTACGAGCAGTACTTC. The encoded protein is CASSFFSQAFSYEQYF.